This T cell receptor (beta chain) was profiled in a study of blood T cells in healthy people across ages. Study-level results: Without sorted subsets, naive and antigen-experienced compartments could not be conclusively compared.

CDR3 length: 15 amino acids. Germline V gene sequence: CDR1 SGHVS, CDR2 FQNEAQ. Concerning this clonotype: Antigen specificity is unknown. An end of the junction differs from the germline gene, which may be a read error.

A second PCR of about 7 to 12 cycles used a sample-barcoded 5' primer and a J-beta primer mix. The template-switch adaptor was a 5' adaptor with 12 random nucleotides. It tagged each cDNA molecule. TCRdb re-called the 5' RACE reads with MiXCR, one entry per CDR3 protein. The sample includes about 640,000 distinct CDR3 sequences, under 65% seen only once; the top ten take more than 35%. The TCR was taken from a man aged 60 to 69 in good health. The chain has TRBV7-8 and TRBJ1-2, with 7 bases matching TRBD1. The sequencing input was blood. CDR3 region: CASSTDTGVNYGHTF. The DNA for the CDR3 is TGTGCCAGCAGCACAGACACAGGGGTAAACTATGGCCACACCTTC.